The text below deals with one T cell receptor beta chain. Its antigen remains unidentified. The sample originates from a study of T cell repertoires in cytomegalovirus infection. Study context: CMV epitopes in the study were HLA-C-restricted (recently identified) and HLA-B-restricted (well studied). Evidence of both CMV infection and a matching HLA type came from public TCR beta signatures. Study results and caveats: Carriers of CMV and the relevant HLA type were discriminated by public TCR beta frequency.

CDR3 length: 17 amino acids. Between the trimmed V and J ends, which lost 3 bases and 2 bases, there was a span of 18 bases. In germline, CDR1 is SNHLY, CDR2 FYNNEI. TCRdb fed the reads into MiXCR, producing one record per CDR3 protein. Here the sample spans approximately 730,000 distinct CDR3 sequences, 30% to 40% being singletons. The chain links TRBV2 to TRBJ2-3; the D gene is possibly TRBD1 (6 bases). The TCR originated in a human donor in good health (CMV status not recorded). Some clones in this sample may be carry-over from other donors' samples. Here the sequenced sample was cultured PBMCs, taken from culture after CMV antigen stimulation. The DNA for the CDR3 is TGTGCCAGCAGTGACTACGCTACAGGGACCCACACAGATACGCAGTATTTT. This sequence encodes CASSDYATGTHTDTQYF.